Sequencing of this TCR beta chain was carried out in a study of post-analysis software for immune sequencing data. Turning to the study itself: In terms of disease course, relapsing-remitting, secondary progressive and progressive-relapsing multiple sclerosis were included. Study-wide results and limits: Under the F measure, samples that were prepared in one batch clustered strongly together. In patients, about 5 TRBV segments were more frequent than in controls, with TRBV5-6, TRBV5-1 and TRBV20-1 among them. The normalized Chao1 diversity of multiple sclerosis patients was significantly lower than that of controls.

Remarks on this clonotype: Its cognate antigen is unknown.

Losses at the gene ends were 5 bases for V and 8 bases for J; bases not matched to a gene: 8. CDR3 size: 16 residues. Unique molecular identifiers were carried by the TCR beta cDNA libraries. Once roughly 0.85 to 11 million T cells were used, roughly 500,000 cDNA molecules resulted. One entry per CDR3 protein results from TCRdb running MiXCR on the PCR reads. The sample has hundreds of thousands of distinct CDR3 sequences; around 50% are singletons. V is TRBV12-3 or TRBV12-4 and J is TRBJ2-1, with 14 bases identical to TRBD2. This clonotype was obtained from a girl aged 5-17 years with multiple sclerosis. The sample comprised blood. The CDR3 loop is CASSEGLAGGSDEQFF. CDR3 bases: TGTGCCAGCAGTGAAGGACTAGCGGGAGGTTCGGATGAGCAGTTCTTC.